The sequence of this TCR beta chain was determined in a study of blood T cell repertoires in COVID-19. At the level of the study: The United States, Italy and Spain were the sources of the acute and convalescent COVID-19 samples.

In the source study's methods: Amplification with reference gene primers provided the estimates of nucleated cell counts. TCRdb's copy holds only in-frame clones and misses some; the assay was immunoSEQ multiplex PCR. V, J and clone size were drawn from that table, and D and trimming were deduced from the DNA. The table includes over 100,000 clones, roughly 87% detected once. CDR3 length: 12 amino acids. Trimming stripped 5 bases from V and 1 base from J, with 6 bases between. Germline CDR1 reads MNHEY; CDR2 reads SVGEGT. The chain links TRBV6-2 or TRBV6-3 to TRBJ2-7; no reliable D call. Sequenced: peripheral blood. This sequence was found in a woman in her forties or fifties with COVID-19, enrolled during active disease. CDR3 amino acids: CASSVKSYEQYF. DNA for the CDR3: TGTGCCAGCAGTGTAAAATCCTACGAGCAGTACTTC.